This T cell receptor beta chain was captured in a study of cytomegalovirus exposure and HLA in healthy donors. Regarding the study as a whole: Reported results showed that the classifier diagnosed cytomegalovirus status with high specificity and sensitivity. Altogether, 160 or so TCR beta chains were recorded as cytomegalovirus-associated. According to a subsequent analysis, TCR clusters identified in the first cohort showed a tendency to co-occur across the 120 or so validation repertoires.

Here immunoSEQ multiplex PCR was the method, and the copy in TCRdb shows in-frame clones only, minus some. The table shows some 79,000 clones, with roughly 94% occurring only once. A word on this clone: The antigen is undetermined.

V lost 2 bases, J lost 6 bases, and 14 bases stayed unmatched. In germline, CDR1 is SGHVS, CDR2 FNYEAQ. The CDR3 sequence is 18 residues long. Sequencing was done on a sample of PBMCs. The TCR sequence derives from a woman aged 18-30 years in good health and CMV-seropositive. The chain joins TRBV7-6 to TRBJ2-1; 9 nucleotides align to TRBD2. CDR3 loop: CASSLSLSSSGDTNEQFF. In DNA form, the CDR3 reads TGTGCCAGCAGCTTATCTCTCTCGTCTAGCGGGGATACCAATGAGCAGTTCTTC.